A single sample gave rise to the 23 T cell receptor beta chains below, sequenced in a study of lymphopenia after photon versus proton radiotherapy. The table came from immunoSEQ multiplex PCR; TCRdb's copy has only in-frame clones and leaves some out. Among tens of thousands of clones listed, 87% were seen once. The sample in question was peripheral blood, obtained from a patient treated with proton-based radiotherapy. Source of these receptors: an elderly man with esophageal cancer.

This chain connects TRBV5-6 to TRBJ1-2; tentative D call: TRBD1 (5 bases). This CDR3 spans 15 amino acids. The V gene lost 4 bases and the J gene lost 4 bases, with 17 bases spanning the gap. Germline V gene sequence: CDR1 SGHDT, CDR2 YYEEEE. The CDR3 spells CASSQERGSTYGYTF. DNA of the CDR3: TGTGCCAGCAGCCAAGAAAGGGGTTCGACCTATGGCTACACCTTC.

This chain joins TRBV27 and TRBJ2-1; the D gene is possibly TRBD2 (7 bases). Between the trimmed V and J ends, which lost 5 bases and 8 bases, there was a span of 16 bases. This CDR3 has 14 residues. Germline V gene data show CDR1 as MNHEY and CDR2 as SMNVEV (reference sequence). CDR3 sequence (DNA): TGTGCCAGCAGTCCCCAGGCGGGGGCCCATGAGCAGTTCTTC. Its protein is CASSPQAGAHEQFF.

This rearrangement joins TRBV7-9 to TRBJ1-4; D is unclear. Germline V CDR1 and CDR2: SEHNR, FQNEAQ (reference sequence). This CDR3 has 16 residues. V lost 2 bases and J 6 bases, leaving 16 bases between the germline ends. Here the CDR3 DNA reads TGTGCCAGCAGCTTAACGGTCGATGGGTTTCATGAAAAACTGTTTTTT. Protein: CASSLTVDGFHEKLFF.

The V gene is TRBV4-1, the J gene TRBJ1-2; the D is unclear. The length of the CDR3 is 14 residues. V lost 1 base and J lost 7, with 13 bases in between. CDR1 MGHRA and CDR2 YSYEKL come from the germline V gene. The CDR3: CASSQGSGFGGYTF. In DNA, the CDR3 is TGCGCCAGCAGCCAAGGATCGGGGTTTGGTGGCTACACCTTC.

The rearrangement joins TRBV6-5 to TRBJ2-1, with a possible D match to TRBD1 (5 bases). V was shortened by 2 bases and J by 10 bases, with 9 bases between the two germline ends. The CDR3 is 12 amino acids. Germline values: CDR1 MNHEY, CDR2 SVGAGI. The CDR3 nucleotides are TGTGCCAGCAGTTACCTTACAGGAGAGCAGTTCTTC. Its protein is CASSYLTGEQFF.

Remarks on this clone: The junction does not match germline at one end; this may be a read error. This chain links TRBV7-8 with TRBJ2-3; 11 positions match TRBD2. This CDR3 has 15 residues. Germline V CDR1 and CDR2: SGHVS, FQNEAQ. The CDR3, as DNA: TGTGCCAGCAGCCTAGCGGGGGGTGCTACAGATACGCAGTATTTT. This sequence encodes CASSLAGGATDTQYF.

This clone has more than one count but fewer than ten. In nucleotides, the CDR3 is TGTGCCAGCACCCCGGGCAGCTCCTACAATGAGCAGTTCTTC. Translating gives CASTPGSSYNEQFF. The chain links TRBV6-6 to TRBJ2-1; D remains ambiguous. The CDR3 loop spans 14 amino acids. The germline V and J ends were trimmed by 7 bases and 0 bases, with 10 bases remaining between them. Germline V lookup: CDR1 MNHNY, CDR2 SVGAGI (reference sequence).

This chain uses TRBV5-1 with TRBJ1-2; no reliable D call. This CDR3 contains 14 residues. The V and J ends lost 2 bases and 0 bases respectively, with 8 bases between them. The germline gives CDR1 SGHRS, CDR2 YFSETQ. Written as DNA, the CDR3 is TGCGCCAGCAGCTTCTCACCAGCTAACTATGGCTACACCTTC. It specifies CASSFSPANYGYTF.

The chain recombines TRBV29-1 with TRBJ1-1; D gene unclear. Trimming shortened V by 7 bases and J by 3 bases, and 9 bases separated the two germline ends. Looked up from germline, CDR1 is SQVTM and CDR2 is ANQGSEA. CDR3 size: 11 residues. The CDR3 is CSAHGDTEAFF. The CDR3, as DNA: TGCAGCGCGCACGGGGACACTGAAGCTTTCTTT.

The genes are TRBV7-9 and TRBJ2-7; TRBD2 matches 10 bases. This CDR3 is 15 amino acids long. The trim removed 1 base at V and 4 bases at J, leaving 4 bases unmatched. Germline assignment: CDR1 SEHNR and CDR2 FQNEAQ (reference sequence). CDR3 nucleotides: TGTGCCAGCAGCTTAGGCGAGCGGGAGGGTTACGAGCAGTACTTC. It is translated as CASSLGEREGYEQYF.

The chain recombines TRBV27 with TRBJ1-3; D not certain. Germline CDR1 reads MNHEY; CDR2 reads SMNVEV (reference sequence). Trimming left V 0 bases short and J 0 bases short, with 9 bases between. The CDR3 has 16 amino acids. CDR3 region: CASSLSRGSSGNTIYF. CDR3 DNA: TGTGCCAGCAGTTTATCGCGGGGAAGCTCTGGAAACACCATATATTTT.

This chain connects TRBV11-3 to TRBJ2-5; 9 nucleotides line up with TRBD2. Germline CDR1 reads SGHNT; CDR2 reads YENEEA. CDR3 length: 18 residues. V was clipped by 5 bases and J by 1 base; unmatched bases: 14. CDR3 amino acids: CASSPNSAGGGIQETQYF. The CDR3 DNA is TGTGCCAGCAGCCCGAATTCAGCGGGGGGCGGTATCCAAGAGACCCAGTACTTC.

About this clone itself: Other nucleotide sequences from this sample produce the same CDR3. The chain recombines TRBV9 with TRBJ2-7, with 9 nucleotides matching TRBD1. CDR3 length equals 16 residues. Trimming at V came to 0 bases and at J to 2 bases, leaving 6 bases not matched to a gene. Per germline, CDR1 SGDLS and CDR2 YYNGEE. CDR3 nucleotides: TGTGCCAGCAGCGTAGGTGCGGGACAGGGCGCCTACGAGCAGTACTTC. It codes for CASSVGAGQGAYEQYF. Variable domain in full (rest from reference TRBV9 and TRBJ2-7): DSGVTQTPKHLITATGQRVTLRCSPRSGDLSVYWYQQSLDQGLQFLIQYYNGEERAKGNILERFSAQQFPDLHSELNLSSLELGDSALYFCASSVGAGQGAYEQYFGPGTRLTVT.

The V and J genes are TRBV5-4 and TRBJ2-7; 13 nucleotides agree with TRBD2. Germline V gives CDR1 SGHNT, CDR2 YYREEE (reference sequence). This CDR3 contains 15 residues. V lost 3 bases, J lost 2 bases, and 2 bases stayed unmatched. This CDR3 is CASSSGLAGAYEQYF. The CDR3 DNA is TGTGCCAGCAGCTCTGGACTAGCGGGAGCCTACGAGCAGTACTTC.

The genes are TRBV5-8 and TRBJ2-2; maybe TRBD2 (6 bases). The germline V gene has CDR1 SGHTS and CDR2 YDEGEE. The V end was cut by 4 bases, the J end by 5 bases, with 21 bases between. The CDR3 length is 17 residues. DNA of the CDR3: TGTGCCAGCAGCCTCATCTTGGAGGGACGGAGTACCGGGGAGCTGTTTTTT. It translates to CASSLILEGRSTGELFF.

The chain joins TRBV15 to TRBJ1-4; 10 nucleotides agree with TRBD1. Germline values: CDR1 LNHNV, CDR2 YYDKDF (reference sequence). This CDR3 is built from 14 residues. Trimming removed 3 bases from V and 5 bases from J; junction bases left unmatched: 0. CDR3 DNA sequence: TGTGCCACCAGCAGGGGACAGGGGAATGAAAAACTGTTTTTT. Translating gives CATSRGQGNEKLFF.

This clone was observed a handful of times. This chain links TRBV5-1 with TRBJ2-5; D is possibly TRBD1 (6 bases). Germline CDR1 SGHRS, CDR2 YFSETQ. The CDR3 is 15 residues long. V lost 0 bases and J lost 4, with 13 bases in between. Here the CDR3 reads CASSLEGRGIETQYF. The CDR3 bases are TGCGCCAGCAGCTTGGAGGGCAGGGGAATAGAGACCCAGTACTTC.

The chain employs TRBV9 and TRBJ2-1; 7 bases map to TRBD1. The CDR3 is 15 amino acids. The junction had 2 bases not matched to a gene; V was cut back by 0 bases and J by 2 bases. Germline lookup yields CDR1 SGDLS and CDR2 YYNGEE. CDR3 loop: CASSVVGTAYNEQFF. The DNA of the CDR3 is TGTGCCAGCAGCGTAGTTGGGACAGCCTACAATGAGCAGTTCTTC.

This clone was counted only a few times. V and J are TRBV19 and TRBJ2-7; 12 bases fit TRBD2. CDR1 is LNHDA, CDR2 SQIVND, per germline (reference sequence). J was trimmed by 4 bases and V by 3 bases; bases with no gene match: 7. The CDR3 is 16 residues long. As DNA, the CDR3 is TGTGCCAGTAGTATGGCTAGCGGGAGGGCCGAATACGAGCAGTACTTC. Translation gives CASSMASGRAEYEQYF.

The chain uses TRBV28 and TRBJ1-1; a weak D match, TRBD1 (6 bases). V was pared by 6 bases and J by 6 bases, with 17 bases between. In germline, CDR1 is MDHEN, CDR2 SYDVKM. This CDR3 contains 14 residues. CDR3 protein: CASRLRQETSEAFF. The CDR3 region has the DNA TGTGCCAGCAGATTAAGACAGGAGACTTCTGAAGCTTTCTTT.

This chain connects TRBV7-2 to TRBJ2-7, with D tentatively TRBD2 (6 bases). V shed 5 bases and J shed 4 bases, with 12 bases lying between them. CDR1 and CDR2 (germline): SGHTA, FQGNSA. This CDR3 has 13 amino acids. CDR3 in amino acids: CASSEGGIYEQYF. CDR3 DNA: TGTGCCAGCAGCGAGGGAGGAATTTACGAGCAGTACTTC.

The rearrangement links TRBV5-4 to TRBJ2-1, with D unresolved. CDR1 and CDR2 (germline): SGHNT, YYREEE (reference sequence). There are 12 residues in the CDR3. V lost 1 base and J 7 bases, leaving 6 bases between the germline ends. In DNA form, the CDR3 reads TGTGCCAGCAGCTTGTTGGGAAATGAGCAGTTCTTC. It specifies CASSLLGNEQFF.

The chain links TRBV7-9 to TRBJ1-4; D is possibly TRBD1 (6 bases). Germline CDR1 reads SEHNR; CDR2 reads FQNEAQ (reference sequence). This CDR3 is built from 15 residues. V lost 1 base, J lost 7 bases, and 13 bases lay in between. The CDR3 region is CASSLEAGVGEKLFF. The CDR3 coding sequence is TGTGCCAGCAGCTTAGAGGCAGGGGTGGGTGAAAAACTGTTTTTT.